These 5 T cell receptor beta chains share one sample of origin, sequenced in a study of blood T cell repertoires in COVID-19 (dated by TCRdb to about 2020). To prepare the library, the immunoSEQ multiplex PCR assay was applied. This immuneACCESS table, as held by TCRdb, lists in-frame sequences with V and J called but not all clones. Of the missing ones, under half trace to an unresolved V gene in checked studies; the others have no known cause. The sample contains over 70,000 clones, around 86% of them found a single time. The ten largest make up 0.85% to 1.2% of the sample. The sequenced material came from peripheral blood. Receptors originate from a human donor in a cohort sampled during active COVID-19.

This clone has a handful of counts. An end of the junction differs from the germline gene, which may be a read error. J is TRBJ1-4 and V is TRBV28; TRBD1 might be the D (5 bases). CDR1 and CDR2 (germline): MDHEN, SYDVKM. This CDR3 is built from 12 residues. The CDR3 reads CASSSIDSTRIF. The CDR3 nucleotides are TGTGCCAGCAGTTCCATCGACAGTACGCGGATTTTT. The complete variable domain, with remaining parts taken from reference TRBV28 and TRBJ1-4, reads DVKVTQSSRYLVKRTGEKVFLECVQDMDHENMFWYRQDPGLGLRLIYFSYDVKMKEKGDIPEGYSVSREKKERFSLILESASTNQTSMYLCASSSIDSTRIFGSGTQLSVL.

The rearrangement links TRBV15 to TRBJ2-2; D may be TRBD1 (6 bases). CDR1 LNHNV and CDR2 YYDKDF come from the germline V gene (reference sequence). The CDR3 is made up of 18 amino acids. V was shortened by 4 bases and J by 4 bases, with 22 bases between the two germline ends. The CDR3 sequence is CATSTFTGPGEATGELFF. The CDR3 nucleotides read TGTGCCACCAGCACCTTCACAGGGCCCGGTGAGGCCACCGGGGAGCTGTTTTTT.

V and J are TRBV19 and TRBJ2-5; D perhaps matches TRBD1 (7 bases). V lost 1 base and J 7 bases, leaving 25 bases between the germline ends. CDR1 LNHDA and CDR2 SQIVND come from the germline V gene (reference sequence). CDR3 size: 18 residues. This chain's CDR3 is CASSIALGAGPPGGTQYF. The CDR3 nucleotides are TGTGCCAGTAGTATAGCCCTCGGGGCGGGACCCCCAGGGGGGACCCAGTACTTC.

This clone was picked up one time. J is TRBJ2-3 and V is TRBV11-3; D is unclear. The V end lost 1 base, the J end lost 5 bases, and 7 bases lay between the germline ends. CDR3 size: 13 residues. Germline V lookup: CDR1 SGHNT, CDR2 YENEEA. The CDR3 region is CASSLVYVDTQYF. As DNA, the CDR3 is TGTGCCAGCAGCTTAGTCTACGTAGATACGCAGTATTTT. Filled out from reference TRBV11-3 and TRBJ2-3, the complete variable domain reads EAGVVQSPRYKIIEKKQPVAFWCNPISGHNTLYWYLQNLGQGPELLIRYENEEAVDDSQLPKDRFSAERLKGVDSTLKIQPAELGDSAVYLCASSLVYVDTQYFGPGTRLTVL.

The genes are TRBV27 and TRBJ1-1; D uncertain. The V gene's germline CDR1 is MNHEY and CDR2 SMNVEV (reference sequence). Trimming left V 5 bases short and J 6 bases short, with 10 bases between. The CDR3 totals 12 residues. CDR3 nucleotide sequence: TGTGCCAGCAGTCCCCCCGGTCCTGAAGCTTTCTTT. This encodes CASSPPGPEAFF.